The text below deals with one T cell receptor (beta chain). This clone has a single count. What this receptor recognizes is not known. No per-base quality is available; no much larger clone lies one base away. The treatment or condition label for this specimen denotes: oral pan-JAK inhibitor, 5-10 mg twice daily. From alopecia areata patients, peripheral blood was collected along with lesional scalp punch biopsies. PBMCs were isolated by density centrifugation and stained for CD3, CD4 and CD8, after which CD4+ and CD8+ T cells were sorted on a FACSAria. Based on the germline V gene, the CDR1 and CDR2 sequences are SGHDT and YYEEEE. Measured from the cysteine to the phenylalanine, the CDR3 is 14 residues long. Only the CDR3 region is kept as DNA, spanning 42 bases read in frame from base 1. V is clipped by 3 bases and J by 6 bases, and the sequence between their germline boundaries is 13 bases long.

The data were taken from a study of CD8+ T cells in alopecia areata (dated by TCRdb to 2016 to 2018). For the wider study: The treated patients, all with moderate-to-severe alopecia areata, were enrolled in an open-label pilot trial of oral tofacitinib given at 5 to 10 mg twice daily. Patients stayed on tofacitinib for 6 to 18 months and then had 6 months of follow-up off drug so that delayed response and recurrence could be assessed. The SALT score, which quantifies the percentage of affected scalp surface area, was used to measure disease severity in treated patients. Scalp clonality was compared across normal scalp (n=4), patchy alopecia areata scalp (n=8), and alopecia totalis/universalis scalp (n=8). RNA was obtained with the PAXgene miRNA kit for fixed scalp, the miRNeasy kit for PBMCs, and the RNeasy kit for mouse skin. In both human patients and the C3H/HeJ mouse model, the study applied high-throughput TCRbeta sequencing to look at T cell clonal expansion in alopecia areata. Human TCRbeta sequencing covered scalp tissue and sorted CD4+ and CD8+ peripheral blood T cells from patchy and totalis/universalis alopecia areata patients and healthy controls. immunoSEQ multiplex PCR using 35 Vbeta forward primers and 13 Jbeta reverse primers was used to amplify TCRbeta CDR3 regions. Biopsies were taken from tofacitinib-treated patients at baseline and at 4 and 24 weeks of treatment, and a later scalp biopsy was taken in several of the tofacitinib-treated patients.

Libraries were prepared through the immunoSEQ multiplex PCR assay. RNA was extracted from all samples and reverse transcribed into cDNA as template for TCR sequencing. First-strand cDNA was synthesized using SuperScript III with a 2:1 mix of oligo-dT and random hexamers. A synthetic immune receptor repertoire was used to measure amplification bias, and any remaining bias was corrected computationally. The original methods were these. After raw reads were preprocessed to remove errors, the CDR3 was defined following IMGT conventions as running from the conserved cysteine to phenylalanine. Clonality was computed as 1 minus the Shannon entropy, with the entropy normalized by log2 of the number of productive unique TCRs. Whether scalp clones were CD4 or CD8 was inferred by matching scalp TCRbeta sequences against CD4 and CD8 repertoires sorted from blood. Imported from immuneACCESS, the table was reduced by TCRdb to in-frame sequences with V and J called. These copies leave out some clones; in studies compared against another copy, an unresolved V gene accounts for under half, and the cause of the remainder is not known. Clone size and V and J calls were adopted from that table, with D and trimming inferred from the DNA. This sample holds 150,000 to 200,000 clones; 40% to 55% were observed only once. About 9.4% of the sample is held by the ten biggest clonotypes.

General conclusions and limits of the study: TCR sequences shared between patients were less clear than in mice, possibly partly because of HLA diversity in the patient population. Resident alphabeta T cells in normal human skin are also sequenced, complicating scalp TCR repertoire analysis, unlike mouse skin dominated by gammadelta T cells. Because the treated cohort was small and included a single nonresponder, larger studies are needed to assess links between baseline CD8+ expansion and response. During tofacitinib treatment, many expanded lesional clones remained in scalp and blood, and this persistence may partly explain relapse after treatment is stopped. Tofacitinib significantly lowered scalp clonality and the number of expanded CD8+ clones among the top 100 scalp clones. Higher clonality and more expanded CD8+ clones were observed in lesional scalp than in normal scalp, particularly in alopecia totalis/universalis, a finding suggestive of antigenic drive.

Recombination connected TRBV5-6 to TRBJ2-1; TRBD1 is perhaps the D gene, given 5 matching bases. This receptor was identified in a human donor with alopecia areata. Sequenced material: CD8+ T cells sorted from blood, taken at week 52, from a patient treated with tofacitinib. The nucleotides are TGTGCCAGCAGCTCCCAAACAGGTATCAATGAGCAGTTCTTC. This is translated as CASSSQTGINEQFF.